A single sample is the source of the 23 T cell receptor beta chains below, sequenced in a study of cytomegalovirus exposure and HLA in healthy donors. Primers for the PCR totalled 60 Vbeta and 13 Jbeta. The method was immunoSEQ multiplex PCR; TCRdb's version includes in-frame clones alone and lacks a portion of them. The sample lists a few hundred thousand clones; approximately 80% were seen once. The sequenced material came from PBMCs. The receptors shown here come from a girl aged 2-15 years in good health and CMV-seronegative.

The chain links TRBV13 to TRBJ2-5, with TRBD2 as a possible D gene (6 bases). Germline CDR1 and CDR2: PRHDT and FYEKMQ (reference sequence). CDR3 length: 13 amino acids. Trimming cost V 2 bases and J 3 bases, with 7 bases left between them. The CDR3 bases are TGTGCCAGCAGCTTAAGGAGGGAAGAGACCCAGTACTTC. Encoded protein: CASSLRREETQYF.

CDR3 DNA sequence: TGCGCCAGCAGCCCAGCACCGGGAGACACAGATACGCAGTATTTT. Its translation: CASSPAPGDTDTQYF. This rearrangement joins TRBV5-1 to TRBJ2-3; D is possibly TRBD2 (6 bases). The CDR3 runs 15 residues. Germline V gene lookup returns CDR1 SGHRS and CDR2 YFSETQ. Trimming pared 4 bases from V and 2 bases from J, leaving 14 bases between.

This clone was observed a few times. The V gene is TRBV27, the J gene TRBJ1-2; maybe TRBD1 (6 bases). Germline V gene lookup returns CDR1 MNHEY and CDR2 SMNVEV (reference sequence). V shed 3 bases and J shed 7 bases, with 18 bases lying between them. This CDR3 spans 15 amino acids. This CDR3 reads CASSFADRKFGGYTF. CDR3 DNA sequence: TGTGCCAGCAGTTTCGCGGACAGAAAGTTCGGTGGCTACACCTTC.

The CDR3 bases are TGTGCCAGCAGGCAGGAAAACACCGGGGAGCTGTTTTTT. It translates to CASRQENTGELFF. This chain connects TRBV19 to TRBJ2-2; D ambiguous. CDR1 and CDR2 (germline): LNHDA, SQIVND (reference sequence). This CDR3 spans 13 amino acids. The V gene lost 9 bases and the J gene lost 2 bases, with 10 bases spanning the gap.

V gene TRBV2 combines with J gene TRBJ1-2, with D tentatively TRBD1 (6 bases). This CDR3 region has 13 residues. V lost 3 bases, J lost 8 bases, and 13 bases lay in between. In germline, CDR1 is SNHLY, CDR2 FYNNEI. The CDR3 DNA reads TGTGCCAGCAGTGAGTTAGGACAGACAGGCTACACCTTC. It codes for CASSELGQTGYTF.

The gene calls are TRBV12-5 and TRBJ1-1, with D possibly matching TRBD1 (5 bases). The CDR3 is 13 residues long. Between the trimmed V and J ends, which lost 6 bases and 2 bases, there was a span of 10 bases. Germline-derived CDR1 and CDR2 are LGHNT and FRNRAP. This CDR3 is CASGKTENTEAFF. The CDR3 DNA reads TGTGCTAGTGGCAAGACAGAAAACACTGAAGCTTTCTTT. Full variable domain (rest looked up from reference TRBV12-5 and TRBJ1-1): DARVTQTPRHKVTEMGQEVTMRCQPILGHNTVFWYRQTMMQGLELLAYFRNRAPLDDSGMPKDRFSAEMPDATLATLKIQPSEPRDSAVYFCASGKTENTEAFFGQGTRLTVV.

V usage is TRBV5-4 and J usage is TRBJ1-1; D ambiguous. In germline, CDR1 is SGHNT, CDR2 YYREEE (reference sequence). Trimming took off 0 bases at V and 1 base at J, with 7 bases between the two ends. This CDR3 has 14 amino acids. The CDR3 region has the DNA TGTGCCAGCAGCTTGGCCACGAGGAACACTGAAGCTTTCTTT. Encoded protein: CASSLATRNTEAFF.

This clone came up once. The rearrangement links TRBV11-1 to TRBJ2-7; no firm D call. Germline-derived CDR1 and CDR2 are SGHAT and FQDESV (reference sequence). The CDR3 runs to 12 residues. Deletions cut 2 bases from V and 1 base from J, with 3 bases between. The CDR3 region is CASSLLSYEQYF. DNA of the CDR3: TGTGCCAGCAGCTTACTTTCCTACGAGCAGTACTTC.

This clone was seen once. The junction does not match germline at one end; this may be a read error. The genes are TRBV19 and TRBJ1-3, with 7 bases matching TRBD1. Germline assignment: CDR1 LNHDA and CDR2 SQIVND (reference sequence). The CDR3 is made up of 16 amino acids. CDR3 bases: TGTGCCAGTAGTGTAGACACAGGGGACTCTGGAAACACCATATATTTT. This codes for CASSVDTGDSGNTIYF.

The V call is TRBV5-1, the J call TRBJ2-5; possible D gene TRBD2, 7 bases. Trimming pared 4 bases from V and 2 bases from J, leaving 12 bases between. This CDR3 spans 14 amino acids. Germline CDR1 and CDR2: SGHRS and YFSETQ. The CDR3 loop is CASSMGGPQETQYF. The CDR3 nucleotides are TGCGCCAGCAGCATGGGGGGGCCGCAAGAGACCCAGTACTTC.

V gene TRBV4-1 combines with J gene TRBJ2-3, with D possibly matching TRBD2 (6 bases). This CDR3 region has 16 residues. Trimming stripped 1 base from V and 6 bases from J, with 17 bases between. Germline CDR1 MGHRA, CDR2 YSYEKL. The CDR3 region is CASSQALRGPSDTQYF. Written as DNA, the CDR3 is TGCGCCAGCAGCCAAGCATTGCGGGGCCCTTCCGATACGCAGTATTTT.

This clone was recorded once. CDR3 coding DNA: TGTGCCAGCAGTGGAGTCGGGGGTGGCACAGATACGCAGTATTTT. It encodes CASSGVGGGTDTQYF. V is TRBV6-1 and J is TRBJ2-3; weak D call: TRBD2 (6 bases). This CDR3 comprises 15 residues. The ends were cut back, 4 bases at V and 1 base at J, with 12 bases in the middle. Germline loops: CDR1 MNHNS, CDR2 SASEGT.

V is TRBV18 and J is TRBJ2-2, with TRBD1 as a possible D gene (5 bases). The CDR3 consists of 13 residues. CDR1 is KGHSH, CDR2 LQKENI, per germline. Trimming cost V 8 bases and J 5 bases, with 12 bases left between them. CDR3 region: CASGQGRTGELFF. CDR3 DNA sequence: TGTGCCAGCGGTCAGGGCAGGACCGGGGAGCTGTTTTTT.

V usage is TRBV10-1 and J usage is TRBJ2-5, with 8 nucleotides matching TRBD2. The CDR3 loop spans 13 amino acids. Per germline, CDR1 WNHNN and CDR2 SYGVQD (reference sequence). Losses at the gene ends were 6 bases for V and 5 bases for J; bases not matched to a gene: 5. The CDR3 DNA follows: TGCGCCAGCAGCCGAGCGGGAGTTGAGACCCAGTACTTC. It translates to CASSRAGVETQYF.

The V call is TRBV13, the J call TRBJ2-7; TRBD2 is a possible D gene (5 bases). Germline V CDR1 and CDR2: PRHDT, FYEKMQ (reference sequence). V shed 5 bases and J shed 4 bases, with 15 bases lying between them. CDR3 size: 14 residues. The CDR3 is CASSHEGSRYEQYF. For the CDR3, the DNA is TGTGCCAGCAGCCACGAAGGGAGTCGATACGAGCAGTACTTC.

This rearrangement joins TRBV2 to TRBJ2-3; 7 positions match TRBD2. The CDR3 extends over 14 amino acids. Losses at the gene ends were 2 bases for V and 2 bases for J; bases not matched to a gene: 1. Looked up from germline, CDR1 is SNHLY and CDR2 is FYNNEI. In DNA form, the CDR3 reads TGTGCCAGCAGTGAACGGGGGGACACAGATACGCAGTATTTT. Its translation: CASSERGDTDTQYF.

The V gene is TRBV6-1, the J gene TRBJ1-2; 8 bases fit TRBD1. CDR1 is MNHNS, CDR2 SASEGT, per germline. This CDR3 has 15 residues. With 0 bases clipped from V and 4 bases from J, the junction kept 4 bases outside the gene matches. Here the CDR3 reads CASSEAGTGFYGYTF. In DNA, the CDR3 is TGTGCCAGCAGTGAAGCCGGGACAGGCTTCTATGGCTACACCTTC.

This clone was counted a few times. CDR3 nucleotide sequence: TGTGCCAGCAGCTTCTACCGGGACTACGAGCAGTACTTC. Protein sequence: CASSFYRDYEQYF. This chain joins TRBV7-8 and TRBJ2-7; tentatively, D is TRBD2 (5 bases). The length of the CDR3 is 13 residues. V was pared by 3 bases and J by 3 bases, with 9 bases between. Germline V gene data show CDR1 as SGHVS and CDR2 as FQNEAQ.

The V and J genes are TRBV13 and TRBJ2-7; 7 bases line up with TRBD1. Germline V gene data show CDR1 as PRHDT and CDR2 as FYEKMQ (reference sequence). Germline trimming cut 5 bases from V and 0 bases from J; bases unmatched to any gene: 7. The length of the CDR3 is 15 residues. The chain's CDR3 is CASSLGQESSYEQYF. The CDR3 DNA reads TGTGCCAGCAGCCTCGGACAGGAGAGCTCCTACGAGCAGTACTTC. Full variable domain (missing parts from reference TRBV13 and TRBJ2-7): AAGVIQSPRHLIKEKRETATLKCYPIPRHDTVYWYQQGPGQDPQFLISFYEKMQSDKGSIPDRFSAQQFSDYHSELNMSSLELGDSALYFCASSLGQESSYEQYFGPGTRLTVT.

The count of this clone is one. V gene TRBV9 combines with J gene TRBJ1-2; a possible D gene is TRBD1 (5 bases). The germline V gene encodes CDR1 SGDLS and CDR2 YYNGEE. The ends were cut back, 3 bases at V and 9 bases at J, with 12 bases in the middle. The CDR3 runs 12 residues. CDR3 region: CASSASRVSYTF. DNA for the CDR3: TGTGCCAGCAGCGCCAGCAGGGTTAGCTACACCTTC.

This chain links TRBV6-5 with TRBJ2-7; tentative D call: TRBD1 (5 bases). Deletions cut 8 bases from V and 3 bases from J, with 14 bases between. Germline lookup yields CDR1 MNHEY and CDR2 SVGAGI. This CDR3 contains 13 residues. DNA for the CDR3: TGTGCCAGCGGGGCAGGGTGGGACTACGAGCAGTACTTC. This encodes CASGAGWDYEQYF.

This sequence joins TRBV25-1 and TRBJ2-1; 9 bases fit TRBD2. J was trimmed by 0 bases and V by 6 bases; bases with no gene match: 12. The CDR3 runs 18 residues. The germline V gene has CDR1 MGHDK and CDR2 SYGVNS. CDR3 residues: CASRGGSGGQHSYNEQFF. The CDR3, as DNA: TGTGCCAGCAGGGGAGGTAGCGGGGGACAACACTCCTACAATGAGCAGTTCTTC.

The CDR3 here is CASSVPGGGRFGYTF. DNA for the CDR3: TGTGCCAGCAGCGTCCCCGGGGGGGGGAGGTTTGGCTACACCTTC. The chain links TRBV9 to TRBJ1-2; TRBD1 is a possible D gene (5 bases). Trimming stripped 2 bases from V and 7 bases from J, with 18 bases between. Germline V gene lookup returns CDR1 SGDLS and CDR2 YYNGEE. There are 15 residues in the CDR3. The full variable domain, with the rest looked up from reference TRBV9 and TRBJ1-2, is DSGVTQTPKHLITATGQRVTLRCSPRSGDLSVYWYQQSLDQGLQFLIQYYNGEERAKGNILERFSAQQFPDLHSELNLSSLELGDSALYFCASSVPGGGRFGYTFGSGTRLTVV.